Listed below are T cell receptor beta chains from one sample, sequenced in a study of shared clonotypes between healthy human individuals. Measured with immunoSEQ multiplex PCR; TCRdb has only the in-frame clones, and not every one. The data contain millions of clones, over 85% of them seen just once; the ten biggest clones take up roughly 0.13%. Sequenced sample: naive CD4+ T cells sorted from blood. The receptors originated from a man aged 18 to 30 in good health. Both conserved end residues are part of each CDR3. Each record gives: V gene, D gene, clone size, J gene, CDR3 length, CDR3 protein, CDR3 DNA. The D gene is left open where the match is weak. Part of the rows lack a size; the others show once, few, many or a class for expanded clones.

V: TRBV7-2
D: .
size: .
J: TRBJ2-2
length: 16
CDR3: CASSLDRRENTGELFF
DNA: TGTGCCAGCAGCTTAGACCGGAGGGAAAACACCGGGGAGCTGTTTTTT

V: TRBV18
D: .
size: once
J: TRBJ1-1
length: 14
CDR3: CASSPGPGNTEAFF
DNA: TGTGCCAGCTCACCAGGGCCCGGAAACACTGAAGCTTTCTTT

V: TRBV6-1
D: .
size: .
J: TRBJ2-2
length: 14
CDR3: CASISSSNTGELFF
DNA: TGTGCCAGCATTAGTAGCTCGAACACCGGGGAGCTGTTTTTT

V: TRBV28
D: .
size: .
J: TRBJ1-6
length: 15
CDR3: CASSFWGRYDSPLHF
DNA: TGTGCCAGCAGTTTCTGGGGACGCTATGATTCACCCCTCCACTTT

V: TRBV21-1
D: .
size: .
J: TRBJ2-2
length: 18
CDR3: CASSPRDRVQADTGELFF
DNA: TGTGCCAGCAGCCCCCGGGACAGGGTACAAGCCGACACCGGGGAGCTGTTTTTT

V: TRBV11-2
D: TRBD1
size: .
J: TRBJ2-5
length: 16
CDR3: CASSILGTGGQETQYF
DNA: TGTGCCAGCAGCATCCTCGGGACAGGGGGCCAAGAGACCCAGTACTTC

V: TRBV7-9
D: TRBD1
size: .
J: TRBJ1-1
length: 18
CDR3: CASSLKQLSGGEMTEAFF
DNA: TGTGCCAGCAGCTTAAAACAATTGTCAGGGGGCGAAATGACCGAAGCTTTCTTT

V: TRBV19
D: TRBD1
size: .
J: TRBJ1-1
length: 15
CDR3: CASSIRGRGNTEAFF
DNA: TGTGCCAGTAGTATCAGGGGGCGGGGGAACACTGAAGCTTTCTTT

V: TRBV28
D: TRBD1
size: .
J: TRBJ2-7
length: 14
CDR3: CASSLRQGTYEQYF
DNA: TGTGCCAGCAGTTTAAGACAGGGGACCTACGAGCAGTACTTC

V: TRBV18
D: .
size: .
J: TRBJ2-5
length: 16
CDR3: CASSPPTRTAQETQYF
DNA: TGTGCCAGCTCACCACCTACCCGGACAGCTCAAGAGACCCAGTACTTC

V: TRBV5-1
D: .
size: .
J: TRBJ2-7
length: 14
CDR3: CASSLEGNQNEQYF
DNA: TGCGCCAGCAGCTTGGAGGGGAATCAGAACGAGCAGTACTTC

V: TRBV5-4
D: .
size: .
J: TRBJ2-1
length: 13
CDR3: CASTGGTGNEQFF
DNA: TGTGCCAGCACAGGGGGGACGGGCAATGAGCAGTTCTTC

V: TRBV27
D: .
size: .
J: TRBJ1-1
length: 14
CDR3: CASKSLKGDTEAFF
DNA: TGTGCCAGCAAGTCCCTGAAAGGGGACACTGAAGCTTTCTTT

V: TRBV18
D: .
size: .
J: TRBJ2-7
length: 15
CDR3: CASSPPIGSEYEQYF
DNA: TGTGCCAGCTCACCACCAATCGGGAGTGAGTACGAGCAGTACTTC

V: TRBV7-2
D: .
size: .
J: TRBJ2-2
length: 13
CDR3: CASSRPDTGELFF
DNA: TGTGCCAGCAGCCGGCCGGACACCGGGGAGCTGTTTTTT

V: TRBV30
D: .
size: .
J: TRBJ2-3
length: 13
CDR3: CAWSVYVADTQYF
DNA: TGTGCCTGGAGTGTATATGTTGCGGATACGCAGTATTTT

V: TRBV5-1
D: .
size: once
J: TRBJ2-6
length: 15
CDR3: CASSLLAGVANVLTF
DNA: TGCGCCAGCAGCTTGCTAGCTGGGGTGGCCAACGTCCTGACTTTC

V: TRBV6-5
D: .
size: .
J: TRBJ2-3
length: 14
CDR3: CASSPGGGADTQYF
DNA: TGTGCCAGCAGTCCAGGGGGAGGGGCAGATACGCAGTATTTT

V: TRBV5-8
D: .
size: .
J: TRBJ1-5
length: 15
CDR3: CASSWRGHSNQPQHF
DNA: TGTGCCAGCAGCTGGAGGGGCCATAGCAATCAGCCCCAGCATTTT

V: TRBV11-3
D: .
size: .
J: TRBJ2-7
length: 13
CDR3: CASSGGAAYEQYF
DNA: TGTGCCAGCAGTGGGGGAGCGGCCTACGAGCAGTACTTC

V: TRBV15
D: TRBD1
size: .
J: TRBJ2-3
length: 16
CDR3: CATSRDRTGLGDTQYF
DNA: TGTGCCACCAGCAGAGATAGGACAGGTTTGGGAGATACGCAGTATTTT

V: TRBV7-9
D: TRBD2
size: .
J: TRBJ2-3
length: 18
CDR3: CASSFVGTSGRGTDTQYF
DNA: TGTGCCAGCAGCTTCGTCGGGACTAGCGGGAGGGGCACAGATACGCAGTATTTT

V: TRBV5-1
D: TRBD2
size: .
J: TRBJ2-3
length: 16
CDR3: CASSLGSSGVTDTQYF
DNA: TGCGCCAGCAGCTTAGGCTCGAGCGGGGTTACAGATACGCAGTATTTT

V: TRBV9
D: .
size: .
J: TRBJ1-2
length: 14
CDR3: CASSVGDSLNGYTF
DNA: TGTGCCAGCAGCGTAGGAGACAGCTTGAATGGCTACACCTTC

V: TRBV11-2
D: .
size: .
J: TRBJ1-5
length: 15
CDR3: CASSLAPGQNQPQHF
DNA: TGTGCCAGCAGCTTAGCGCCGGGCCAGAATCAGCCCCAGCATTTT

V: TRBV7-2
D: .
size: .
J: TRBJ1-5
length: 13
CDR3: CASSRGRWQPQHF
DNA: TGTGCCAGCAGCAGGGGTCGTTGGCAGCCCCAGCATTTT

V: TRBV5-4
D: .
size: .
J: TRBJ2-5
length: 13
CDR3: CASSRTFQETQYF
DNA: TGTGCCAGCAGCCGGACTTTTCAAGAGACCCAGTACTTC

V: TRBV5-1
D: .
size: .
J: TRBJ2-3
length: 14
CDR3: CASSLARDTDTQYF
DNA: TGCGCCAGCAGCTTGGCGCGGGACACAGATACGCAGTATTTT

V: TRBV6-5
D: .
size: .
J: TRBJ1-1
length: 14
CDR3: CASRTFRDWSEAFF
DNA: TGTGCCAGCAGAACCTTCAGGGACTGGTCTGAAGCTTTCTTT

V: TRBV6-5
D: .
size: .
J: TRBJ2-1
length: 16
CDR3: CASSYRATGPWNEQFF
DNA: TGTGCCAGCAGTTATCGAGCTACAGGGCCCTGGAATGAGCAGTTCTTC

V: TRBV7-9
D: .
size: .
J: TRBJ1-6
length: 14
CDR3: CASSLDGFDSPLHF
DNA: TGTGCCAGCAGCTTAGATGGTTTTGATTCACCCCTCCACTTT

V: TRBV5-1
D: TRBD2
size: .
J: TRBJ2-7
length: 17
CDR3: CASSSNGGSGSFYEQYF
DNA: TGCGCCAGCAGCTCCAACGGGGGCAGCGGGAGTTTCTACGAGCAGTACTTC

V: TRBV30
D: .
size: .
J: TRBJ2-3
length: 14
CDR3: CAGTGGISTDTQYF
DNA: TGTGCCGGGACTGGCGGGATAAGCACAGATACGCAGTATTTT

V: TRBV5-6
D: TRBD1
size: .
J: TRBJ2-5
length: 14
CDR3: CASSWGQAWETQYF
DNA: TGTGCCAGCAGCTGGGGACAGGCATGGGAGACCCAGTACTTC

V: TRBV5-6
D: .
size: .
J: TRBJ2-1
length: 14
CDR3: CASSFPQGGDEQFF
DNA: TGTGCCAGCAGCTTCCCCCAAGGAGGAGATGAGCAGTTCTTC

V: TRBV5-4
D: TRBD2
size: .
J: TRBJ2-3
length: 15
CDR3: CASSLRSGGGDTQYF
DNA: TGTGCCAGCAGCTTGCGTTCGGGAGGCGGCGATACGCAGTATTTT

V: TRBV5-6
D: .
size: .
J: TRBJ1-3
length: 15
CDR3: CASSLKRVAGNTIYF
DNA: TGTGCCAGCAGCTTGAAGCGAGTCGCTGGAAACACCATATATTTT

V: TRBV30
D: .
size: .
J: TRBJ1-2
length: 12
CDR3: CAWSVRDFGYTF
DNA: TGTGCCTGGAGTGTACGGGACTTTGGCTACACCTTC

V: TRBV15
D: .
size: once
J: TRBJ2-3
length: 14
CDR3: CATSSLHTTDTQYF
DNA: TGTGCCACCAGCAGTCTACATACCACAGATACGCAGTATTTT

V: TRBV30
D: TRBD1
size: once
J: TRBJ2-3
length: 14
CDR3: CAWRLDRATDTQYF
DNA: TGTGCCTGGAGGCTAGACAGGGCCACAGATACGCAGTATTTT

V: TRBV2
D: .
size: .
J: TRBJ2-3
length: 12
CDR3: CAIRQSTDTQYF
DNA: TGTGCCATTCGACAATCCACAGATACGCAGTATTTT

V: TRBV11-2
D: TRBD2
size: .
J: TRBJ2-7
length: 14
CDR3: CASRSVRGYYEQYF
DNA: TGTGCCAGCAGATCAGTGCGGGGGTATTACGAGCAGTACTTC

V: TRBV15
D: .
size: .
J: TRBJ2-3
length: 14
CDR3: CATSRDRATDTQYF
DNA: TGTGCCACCAGCAGAGATCGGGCGACCGATACGCAGTATTTT

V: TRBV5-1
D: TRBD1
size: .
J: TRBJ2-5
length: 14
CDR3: CASSSDRGRETQYF
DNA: TGCGCCAGCAGCTCTGACAGGGGGCGAGAGACCCAGTACTTC

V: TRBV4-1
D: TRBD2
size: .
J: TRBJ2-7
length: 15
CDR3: CASSQEASGGDEQYF
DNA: TGCGCCAGCAGCCAAGAAGCTAGCGGTGGCGACGAGCAGTACTTC

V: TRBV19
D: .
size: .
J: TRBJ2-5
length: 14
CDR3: CASSLGLMGETQYF
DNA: TGTGCCAGTAGTCTCGGACTGATGGGAGAGACCCAGTACTTC

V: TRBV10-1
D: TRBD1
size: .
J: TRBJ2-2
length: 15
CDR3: CASSVRTGPTGELFF
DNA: TGCGCCAGCAGTGTCAGGACAGGCCCCACCGGGGAGCTGTTTTTT

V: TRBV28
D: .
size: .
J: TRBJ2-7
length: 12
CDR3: CASSAGVYEQYF
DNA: TGTGCCAGCAGTGCCGGGGTCTACGAGCAGTACTTC

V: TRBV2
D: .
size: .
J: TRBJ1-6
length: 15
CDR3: CASRDVGGRNSPLHF
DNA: TGTGCCAGCAGAGATGTCGGGGGGAGGAATTCACCCCTCCACTTT

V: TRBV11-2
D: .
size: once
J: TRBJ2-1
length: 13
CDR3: CASVRDFYNEQFF
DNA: TGTGCCAGCGTGCGGGACTTCTACAATGAGCAGTTCTTC

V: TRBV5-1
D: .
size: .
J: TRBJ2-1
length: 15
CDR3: CASSLGVGVYNEQFF
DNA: TGCGCCAGCAGCTTGGGAGTGGGAGTTTACAATGAGCAGTTCTTC

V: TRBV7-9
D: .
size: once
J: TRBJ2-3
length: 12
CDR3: CASSLRMDTQYF
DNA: TGTGCCAGCAGCCTTAGGATGGATACGCAGTATTTT

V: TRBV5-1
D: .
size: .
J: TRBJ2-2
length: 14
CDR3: CASSETGTFGELFF
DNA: TGCGCCAGCAGCGAGACCGGGACTTTCGGGGAGCTGTTTTTT

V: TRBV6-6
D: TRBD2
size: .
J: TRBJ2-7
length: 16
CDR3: CASSYLLAGGSYEQYF
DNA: TGTGCCAGCAGTTACCTTCTAGCGGGGGGCTCCTACGAGCAGTACTTC

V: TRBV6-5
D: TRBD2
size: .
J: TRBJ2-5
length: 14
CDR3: CASSPSPGGETQYF
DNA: TGTGCCAGCAGTCCATCCCCGGGGGGAGAGACCCAGTACTTC

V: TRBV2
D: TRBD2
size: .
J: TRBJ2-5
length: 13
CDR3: CASSEQGGETQYF
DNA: TGTGCCAGCAGTGAACAGGGAGGGGAGACCCAGTACTTC

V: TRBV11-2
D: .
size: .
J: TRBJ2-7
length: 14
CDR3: CASSFGRESYEQYF
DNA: TGTGCCAGCAGCTTCGGCAGGGAGTCCTACGAGCAGTACTTC

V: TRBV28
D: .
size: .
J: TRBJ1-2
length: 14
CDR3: CASTKTGYTGGYTF
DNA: TGTGCCAGCACCAAAACGGGGTATACCGGTGGCTACACCTTC

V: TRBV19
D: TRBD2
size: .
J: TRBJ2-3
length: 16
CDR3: CASRSGTSGRLDTQYF
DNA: TGTGCCAGTAGGAGTGGGACTAGCGGGAGATTAGATACGCAGTATTTT